Reported below is one TCR beta chain. Trimming pared 4 bases from V and 8 bases from J, leaving 8 bases between. This CDR3 contains 12 residues. The germline gives CDR1 MNHEY, CDR2 SVGEGT. This entry belongs to a study of blood T cell repertoires in COVID-19. The assay was immunoSEQ multiplex PCR, and TCRdb's table has in-frame clones only and misses some. The sample has tens of thousands of clones; roughly 86% are singletons. The chain couples TRBV6-2 or TRBV6-3 to TRBJ2-2, with D uncertain. The sequence came from a man in his 60s with active or convalescent COVID-19. Sequencing used peripheral blood. Here the CDR3 reads CASSFWRGELFF. The CDR3 bases are TGTGCCAGCAGTTTCTGGCGGGGGGAGCTGTTTTTT.